This T cell receptor beta chain was recovered during a study of cytomegalovirus exposure and HLA in healthy donors. A multiplex PCR was run with 60 Vbeta primers and 13 Jbeta primers. Assay used: immunoSEQ multiplex PCR; TCRdb lists only in-frame clones, some missing. The top ten hold under 15% of the sample, which has tens of thousands of clones, roughly 77% seen once. Study-wide findings and caveats: TCR beta chains associated with HLA were, in a later analysis, more clonally expanded than equally common others. Researchers reported that a few CMV-associated chains were confirmed in vitro as CMV antigen-specific. Evidence from a later analysis indicated that most CMV-associated TCR beta chains looked HLA-restricted.

The ends were cut back, 2 bases at V and 0 bases at J, with 16 bases in the middle. The CDR3 has 17 amino acids. The germline V gene has CDR1 SGHTA and CDR2 FQGNSA. Remarks on this clone: Its cognate antigen is unknown.

The V call is TRBV7-2, the J call TRBJ1-2, with D possibly TRBD1 on 6 matching bases. The sequence was collected from a middle-aged woman in good health and CMV-seropositive. Specimen: PBMCs. The CDR3 sequence: CASSLLPLRGPNYGYTF. The CDR3 DNA is TGTGCCAGCAGCTTACTCCCTCTCAGGGGTCCTAACTATGGCTACACCTTC.